This passage covers 5 T cell receptor beta chains from one sample sequenced in a study of cytotoxic CD8 clonotypes in ibrutinib-treated CLL. Sequencing used immunoSEQ multiplex PCR; TCRdb keeps in-frame clones, though not all of them. The sample contains about 97,000 clones, 75% to 80% of which appear only once. This specimen consisted of PBMCs, obtained after 24 months of ibrutinib treatment. The receptors were sampled from a human donor with chronic lymphocytic leukemia.

Worth noting for this clone: Other DNA sequences in this sample translate to the same CDR3. The chain carries TRBV5-1 and TRBJ1-1; no clear D. With 0 bases removed from V and 1 base from J, the gap between germline ends came to 7 bases. CDR1 and CDR2 from the germline V gene are SGHRS and YFSETQ. CDR3 length: 14 amino acids. The CDR3 is CASSLGQRNTEAFF. In nucleotides, the CDR3 is TGCGCCAGCAGCTTGGGGCAGAGGAACACTGAAGCTTTCTTT. Drawing the rest from reference TRBV5-1 and TRBJ1-1, the complete variable domain is KAGVTQTPRYLIKTRGQQVTLSCSPISGHRSVSWYQQTPGQGLQFLFEYFSETQRNKGNFPGRFSGRQFSNSRSEMNVSTLELGDSALYLCASSLGQRNTEAFFGQGTRLTVV.

A note on this clone: A junction end diverges from the germline sequence, so it may reflect a read error. The chain employs TRBV7-9 and TRBJ2-7; 10 positions agree with TRBD1. The germline CDR1 and CDR2 sequences are SEHNR and FQNEAQ (reference sequence). This CDR3 has 15 residues. The CDR3 spells CTSSLETGGPYEQYF. CDR3 in DNA: TGTACCAGCAGCTTAGAGACAGGGGGCCCGTACGAGCAGTACTTC.

This clone is medium-sized. The chain employs TRBV2 and TRBJ2-2; 7 nucleotides align to TRBD2. This CDR3 contains 13 residues. V lost 7 bases to trimming and J lost 6 bases; unmatched junction nucleotides: 5. The germline V gene has CDR1 SNHLY and CDR2 FYNNEI. CDR3 sequence: CASTTSGAGELFF. As DNA, the CDR3 is TGTGCCAGCACCACAAGCGGGGCCGGGGAGCTGTTTTTT.

The CDR3 reads CASSLAGNSNQPQHF. As DNA, the CDR3 is TGTGCCAGCAGCTTAGCAGGGAATAGCAATCAGCCCCAGCATTTT. The chain has TRBV7-2 and TRBJ1-5; D is unclear. V lost 0 bases and J 0 bases, leaving 6 bases between the germline ends. Germline CDR1 reads SGHTA; CDR2 reads FQGNSA. The CDR3 is 15 amino acids.

This clone was seen a handful of times. This chain connects TRBV27 to TRBJ2-2; TRBD2 matches 13 bases. The V and J ends lost 8 bases and 7 bases, in that order; junction bases with no gene match: 7. Germline values: CDR1 MNHEY, CDR2 SMNVEV (reference sequence). The CDR3 spans 15 residues. The CDR3 protein is CASSGLAGEGGELFF. The CDR3 DNA reads TGTGCCAGCTCCGGACTAGCGGGAGAAGGCGGGGAGCTGTTTTTT.